Below, 5 T cell receptor beta chains from the same sample are listed, as sequenced in a study of OX40 agonist ivuxolimab in advanced cancers. The data were produced by immunoSEQ multiplex PCR, yet TCRdb's version contains in-frame clones alone and is incomplete. Of 100,000 or so clones listed, 80% to 90% were seen once; the top ten hold approximately 2%. This specimen consisted of CD4+ or CD8+ T cells sorted from blood, obtained in a trial of the OX40 agonist ivuxolimab. These receptors originate from an adult with an advanced solid tumor such as melanoma, head and neck, liver or kidney cancer.

The chain combines TRBV5-6 with TRBJ2-7; 9 bases fit TRBD1. The junction had 4 bases not matched to a gene; V was cut back by 0 bases and J by 0 bases. The germline CDR1 and CDR2 sequences are SGHDT and YYEEEE. The CDR3 runs to 16 residues. The CDR3 reads CASSLGGQGISYEQYF. The CDR3 region has the DNA TGTGCCAGCAGCTTGGGGGGACAGGGCATCTCCTACGAGCAGTACTTC.

This clone was seen more than once but under ten times. V and J are TRBV5-1 and TRBJ2-3; weak D call: TRBD1 (5 bases). The CDR3 has 14 residues. Trimming cost V 3 bases and J 4 bases, with 12 bases left between them. Germline assignment: CDR1 SGHRS and CDR2 YFSETQ. The CDR3 coding sequence is TGCGCCAGCAGCTCCAGGGTTGCAGCAGATACGCAGTATTTT. The encoded protein is CASSSRVAADTQYF.

The chain carries TRBV6-6 and TRBJ2-5, with D perhaps matching TRBD1 (7 bases). The CDR3 has 13 amino acids. CDR1 and CDR2 from the germline V gene are MNHNY and SVGAGI (reference sequence). The germline V and J ends were trimmed by 6 bases and 7 bases, with 15 bases remaining between them. CDR3 protein: CASSTGDSRTQYF. In nucleotides, the CDR3 is TGTGCCAGCAGCACAGGGGACTCCAGGACCCAGTACTTC.

The CDR3 bases are TGTGCCATCAGTGGACTAGCGGGAGGGCCTTTAGCTAATGAGCAGTTCTTC. Translating it yields CAISGLAGGPLANEQFF. The gene calls are TRBV10-3 and TRBJ2-1; 14 bases map to TRBD2. After removal of 4 bases from V and 7 bases from J, the junction contained 9 bases not matched to a gene. Germline V gives CDR1 ENHRY, CDR2 SYGVKD. The CDR3 has 17 amino acids.

The chain carries TRBV6-1 and TRBJ2-3; 9 bases are shared with TRBD1. CDR1 MNHNS and CDR2 SASEGT come from the germline V gene. V shed 2 bases and J 1 base; nucleotides not matched to a gene: 4. This CDR3 is built from 16 residues. The CDR3 is CASSETTGGGTDTQYF. The CDR3 DNA is TGTGCCAGCAGTGAAACGACAGGGGGGGGCACAGATACGCAGTATTTT.